These 2 T cell receptor beta chains came from one sample sequenced in a study of identical twins. TCRdb redid the calling of the 5' RACE reads with MiXCR, one entry per CDR3 protein. Of about 470,000 distinct CDR3 sequences listed, 24% were seen once; the top ten hold about 3%. This sample also appeared in a second study, on T cells expressing NK-cell markers.

Sequences were obtained from CD4+ T cells sorted from blood. The receptors were gathered from a woman under 30 in good health.

J is TRBJ2-7 and V is TRBV6-5; TRBD2 matches at 12 bases. Germline CDR1 reads MNHEY; CDR2 reads SVGAGI. This CDR3 is 16 amino acids long. Unmatched junction bases numbered 9, after V lost 2 bases and J lost 7 bases. Here the CDR3 reads CASSYPRTSGIEEQYF. The CDR3 region has the DNA TGTGCCAGCAGTTACCCACGGACTAGCGGGATCGAGGAGCAGTACTTC.

The CDR3: CASSGLGTGTYEQYF. The DNA of the CDR3 is TGTGCCAGCAGTGGCCTCGGGACAGGGACCTACGAGCAGTACTTC. The J gene is TRBJ2-7, the V gene TRBV6-2 or TRBV6-3; 9 bases agree with TRBD1. The germline CDR1 and CDR2 sequences are MNHEY and SVGEGT. CDR3 length equals 15 residues. Trimming removed 5 bases from V and 2 bases from J; junction bases left unmatched: 7.